These 12 T cell receptor beta chains share one sample of origin, sequenced in a study of beta chain features in type 1 diabetes. Which antigens these TCRs recognize remains unknown. Every isolated RNA sample was fully reverse transcribed, so sequencing captured expressed TCRB transcripts. Sequencing was performed with immunoSEQ multiplex PCR; in TCRdb, only in-frame clones are kept and a portion is missing. In the table there are some 250,000 clones, about 14% of which are singletons. Study-level points and caveats: The study found moderately but significantly shorter TCRB CDR3s in all four CD4+ subsets of Type 1 diabetes patients.

Sequencing was done on a sample of naive CD4+ T cells from blood. The receptors here all came from a man aged 30 to 45 with type 1 diabetes.

The DNA for the CDR3 is TGTGCCAGCAGCCAACCCATGGAGACCGGGGAGCTGTTTTTT. This codes for CASSQPMETGELFF. The chain is built from TRBV4-2 and TRBJ2-2; D not certain. Between the trimmed V and J ends, which lost 2 bases and 5 bases, there was a span of 9 bases. This CDR3 spans 14 amino acids. CDR1 and CDR2 from the germline V gene are LGHNA and YNFKEQ.

This clone was counted only a few times. The chain combines TRBV5-6 with TRBJ2-7; 7 bases agree with TRBD1. The CDR3 has 14 amino acids. CDR1 and CDR2 (germline): SGHDT, YYEEEE. Unmatched junction bases numbered 6, after V lost 4 bases and J lost 2 bases. The CDR3 bases are TGTGCCAGCAGCCCATGGACAGGCACCTACGAGCAGTACTTC. Amino acid sequence: CASSPWTGTYEQYF.

This clone was seen only a few times. This rearrangement joins TRBV9 to TRBJ1-2; D is ambiguous. Trimming pared 4 bases from V and 2 bases from J, leaving 9 bases between. The CDR3 runs to 13 residues. Germline V gene lookup returns CDR1 SGDLS and CDR2 YYNGEE. This chain's CDR3 is CASSPSGNYGYTF. The CDR3 region has the DNA TGTGCCAGCAGCCCGTCAGGAAACTATGGCTACACCTTC.

This rearrangement joins TRBV2 to TRBJ2-1; 7 bases align to TRBD1. Per the germline V gene, CDR1 is SNHLY and CDR2 is FYNNEI. After removal of 5 bases from V and 1 base from J, the junction contained 5 bases not matched to a gene. This CDR3 is 15 amino acids long. CDR3 amino acids: CASSNTGVSYNEQFF. The CDR3 bases are TGTGCCAGCAGTAATACAGGGGTTTCCTACAATGAGCAGTTCTTC.

The chain has TRBV21-1 and TRBJ2-7; the table's D gene call, TRBD2, was not cross checked with the DNA. TRBV21-1 is labeled a pseudogene. CDR3 length: 13 residues. The CDR3 is CVHYLGTRYEQYF. CDR3 coding DNA: TGCGTACACTATCTGGGGACTCGCTACGAGCAGTACTTC.

This clone was seen a few times. This sequence joins TRBV20-1 and TRBJ2-5; D remains ambiguous. Trimming removed 8 bases from V and 5 bases from J, with 9 bases in between. In germline, CDR1 is DFQATT, CDR2 SNEGSKA (reference sequence). This CDR3 comprises 10 residues. CDR3 loop: CSFQWETQYF. The CDR3 nucleotides read TGCAGTTTTCAGTGGGAGACCCAGTACTTC.

The chain joins TRBV7-9 to TRBJ1-2; TRBD1 aligns across 11 bases. The CDR3 consists of 14 residues. After removal of 5 bases from V and 6 bases from J, the junction contained 5 bases not matched to a gene. CDR1 and CDR2 from the germline V gene are SEHNR and FQNEAQ (reference sequence). CDR3 in amino acids: CASSLDRGLDGYTF. The CDR3 DNA is TGTGCCAGCAGCCTGGACAGGGGGCTTGATGGCTACACCTTC.

The chain uses TRBV6-6 and TRBJ2-5; D remains ambiguous. The CDR3 is 13 residues long. The V gene lost 6 bases and the J gene lost 5 bases, with 13 bases spanning the gap. From germline, CDR1 is MNHNY and CDR2 SVGAGI (reference sequence). Written as DNA, the CDR3 is TGTGCCAGCAGCTCCTACTTATCGGAGACCCAGTACTTC. This translates into CASSSYLSETQYF.

This clone was seen more than once but under ten times. This is likely a read error, given that the CDR3 carries no conserved phenylalanine or tryptophan at its end. No DNA is shown, since the ends of the CDR3 on it are uncertain; the CDR3 is the one TCRdb lists. The rearrangement joins TRBV7-2 to TRBJ2-7; the table's D call, TRBD2, was not checked against the DNA. Germline lookup yields CDR1 SGHTA and CDR2 FQGNSA. The CDR3 numbers 13 amino acids, ends counted. The CDR3: CASSLLIAAAQIL.

This sequence joins TRBV6-1 and TRBJ1-1; 8 bases agree with TRBD1. The germline V gene encodes CDR1 MNHNS and CDR2 SASEGT. This CDR3 spans 15 amino acids. With V trimmed by 7 bases and J by 3 bases, 10 bases remained unmatched. This chain's CDR3 is CASTGQGLGDTEAFF. The CDR3 nucleotides read TGTGCCAGCACCGGACAGGGTCTCGGAGACACTGAAGCTTTCTTT.

This clone appeared many times. The gene calls are TRBV4-1 and TRBJ2-4, with D tentatively TRBD1 (5 bases). Germline lookup yields CDR1 MGHRA and CDR2 YSYEKL. The CDR3 runs to 16 residues. The V end lost 1 base, the J end lost 1 base, and 11 bases lay between the germline ends. The CDR3 region is CASSQGPSGAKNIQYF. The CDR3 DNA sequence: TGCGCCAGCAGCCAAGGGCCATCAGGGGCCAAAAACATTCAGTACTTC.

This clone was detected a few times. The V gene is TRBV5-5, the J gene TRBJ1-2; the D is unclear. The CDR3 extends over 14 amino acids. CDR1 SGHKS and CDR2 YYEKEE come from the germline V gene (reference sequence). Trimming left V 4 bases short and J 4 bases short, with 14 bases between. CDR3 coding DNA: TGTGCCAGCAGCCCTGGCATCAGCGGCTATGGCTACACCTTC. Protein: CASSPGISGYGYTF.